This TCR beta chain was captured by sequencing in a study of blood T cell repertoires in COVID-19. Assignments of participants to cohorts depended upon their own reported clinical history. The protocol was immunoSEQ multiplex PCR, while the TCRdb copy is restricted to in-frame clones and leaves out a portion. The sample contains approximately 150,000 clones, roughly 80% of which appear only once. This clone was counted a single time. V dropped 3 bases and J dropped 6; count of bases not matched to a gene: 14. Germline values: CDR1 LNHNV, CDR2 YYDKDF (reference sequence). CDR3 size: 18 residues. This clonotype was obtained from a woman aged 50 to 65 who had recovered from COVID-19. The sequenced sample consisted of PBMCs or T cells enriched from blood (not recorded which). This chain joins TRBV15 and TRBJ1-2, with 12 bases fitting TRBD1. DNA for the CDR3: TGTGCCACCAGCAGGTGGGGACTCCGGGACAGGGGGCTAGATGGCTACACCTTC. Its protein is CATSRWGLRDRGLDGYTF.